This TCR beta chain was sequenced during a study of T cell repertoires in cytomegalovirus infection. Study in general: Public TCR beta signatures provided an indication of both CMV infection and a matching HLA type. Overall study findings and caveats: Ex vivo responses were dominated by HLA-C-restricted CMV-specific TCR beta clonotypes.

This clonotype was observed many times. Its antigen is as yet unknown. The V segment lost 5 bases and the J segment 4 bases; nucleotides outside the gene matches: 14. Germline V CDR1 and CDR2: LGHNT, FRNRAP. This CDR3 region has 17 residues. MiXCR, run by TCRdb on the reads, gives a single entry per CDR3 protein. The sample has 400,000 to 550,000 distinct CDR3 sequences; around 10% are singletons. The source is a human donor in good health (CMV status not recorded). Some clones in this sample may be carry-over from other donors' samples. The sequenced sample was PBMCs. The V call is TRBV12-5, the J call TRBJ2-3; 8 bases are a match to TRBD1. The CDR3 here is CASGGLGQVPFPDTQYF. The CDR3, as DNA: TGTGCTAGTGGTGGATTGGGACAGGTACCTTTCCCAGATACGCAGTATTTT.